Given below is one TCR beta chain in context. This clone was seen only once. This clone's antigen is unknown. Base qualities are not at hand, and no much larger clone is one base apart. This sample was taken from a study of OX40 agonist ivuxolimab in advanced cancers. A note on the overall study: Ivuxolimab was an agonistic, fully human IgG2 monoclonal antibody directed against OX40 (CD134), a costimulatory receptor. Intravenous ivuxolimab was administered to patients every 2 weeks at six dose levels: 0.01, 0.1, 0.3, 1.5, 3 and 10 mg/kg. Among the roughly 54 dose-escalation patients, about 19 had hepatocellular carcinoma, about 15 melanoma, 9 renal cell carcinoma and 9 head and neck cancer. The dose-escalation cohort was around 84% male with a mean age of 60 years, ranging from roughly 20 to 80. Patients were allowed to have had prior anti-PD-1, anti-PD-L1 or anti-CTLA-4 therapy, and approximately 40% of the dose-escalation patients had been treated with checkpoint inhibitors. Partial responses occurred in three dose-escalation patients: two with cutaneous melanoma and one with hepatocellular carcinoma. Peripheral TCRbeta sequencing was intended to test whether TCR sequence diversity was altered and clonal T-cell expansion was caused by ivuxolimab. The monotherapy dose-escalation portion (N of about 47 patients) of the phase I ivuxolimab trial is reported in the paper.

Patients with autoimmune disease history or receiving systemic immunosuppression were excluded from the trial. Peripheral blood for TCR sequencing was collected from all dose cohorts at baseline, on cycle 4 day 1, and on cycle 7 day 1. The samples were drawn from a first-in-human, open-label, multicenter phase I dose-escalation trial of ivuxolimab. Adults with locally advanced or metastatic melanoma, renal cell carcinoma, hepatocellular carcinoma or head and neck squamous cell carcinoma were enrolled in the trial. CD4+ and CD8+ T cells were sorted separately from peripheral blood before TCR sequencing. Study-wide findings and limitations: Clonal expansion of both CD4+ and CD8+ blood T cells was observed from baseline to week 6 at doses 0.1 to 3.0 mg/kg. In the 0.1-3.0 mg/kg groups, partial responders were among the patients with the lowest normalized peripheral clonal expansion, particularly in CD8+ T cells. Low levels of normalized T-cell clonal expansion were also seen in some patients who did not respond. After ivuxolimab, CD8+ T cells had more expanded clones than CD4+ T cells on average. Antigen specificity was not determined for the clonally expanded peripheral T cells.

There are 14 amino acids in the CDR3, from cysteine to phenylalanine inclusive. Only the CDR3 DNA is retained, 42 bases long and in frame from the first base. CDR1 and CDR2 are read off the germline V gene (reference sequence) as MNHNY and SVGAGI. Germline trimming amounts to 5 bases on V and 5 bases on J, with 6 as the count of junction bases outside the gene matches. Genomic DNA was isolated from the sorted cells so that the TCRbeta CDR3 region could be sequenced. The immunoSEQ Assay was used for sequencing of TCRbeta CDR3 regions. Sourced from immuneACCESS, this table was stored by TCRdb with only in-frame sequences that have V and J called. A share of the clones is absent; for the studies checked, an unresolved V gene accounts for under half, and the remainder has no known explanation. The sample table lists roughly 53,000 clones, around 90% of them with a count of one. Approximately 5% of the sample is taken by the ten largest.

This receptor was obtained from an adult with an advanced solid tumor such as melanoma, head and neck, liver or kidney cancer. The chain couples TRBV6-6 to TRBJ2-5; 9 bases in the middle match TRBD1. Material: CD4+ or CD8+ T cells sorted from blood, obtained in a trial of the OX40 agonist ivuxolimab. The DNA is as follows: TGTGCCAGCAGTCCCCCGGGACAGGGTGAGACCCAGTACTTC. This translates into CASSPPGQGETQYF.